This T cell receptor beta chain was found in a study of blood T cell repertoires in COVID-19 (TCRdb year 2020). About the full investigation: Samples covering the acute and convalescent phases of COVID-19 were provided by collaborators in the United States, Italy and Spain. Nearly every sample came with metadata listing a de-identified subject ID, COVID-19 status, age in years and sex. A freely available public database, intended as a resource for researchers studying the immune response to SARS-CoV-2, is where the repertoires were released. Samples came from the ongoing ImmuneRACE study (first 160 participants) plus 1,254 subjects from 6 global collaborators. The material from the prospective study consisted of cDNA or gDNA derived from T cells, B-cell-depleted T cells, or PBMCs. Where available, HLA class I and class II types were taken from metadata supplied by the sample provider and were not determined by assay-based typing. Deeply sampled blood TCRbeta repertoires from subjects exposed to, actively infected with, or recovered from COVID-19 were included in the dataset. What the research found in general, with its limitations: How much clinical and demographic metadata was included differed by source and by participant, and the metadata was provided uncurated.

This clone came up once. Its antigen specificity is not known. One base away there is no much larger clone; base qualities are not given. The CDR3 spans 15 residues, from the cysteine through the phenylalanine. The sequence is cut down to CDR3 DNA, 45 bases in frame from base 1. Sequences MNHEY (CDR1) and SVGEGT (CDR2) are obtained from the germline V gene. The trim is 0 bases for V and 3 bases for J, with a gap of 11 bases between the germline ends. TCRbeta CDR3 regions were amplified from genomic DNA by means of the immunoSEQ Assay, a bias-controlled multiplex PCR. From the authors' description of their analysis: The number of nucleated cells in each sample was estimated from the amplification of reference gene primers within the assay. To quantify the absolute abundance of each unique TCRbeta CDR3 rearrangement, sequence reads were collapsed and filtered. For each sample, productive Simpson clonality was calculated as the square root of Simpson's diversity index across productive rearrangements. As stored in TCRdb, this immuneACCESS dataset retains in-frame rearrangements with V and J assigned. A fraction of the clones does not appear; measured against another copy, unresolved V genes explain less than half of the discrepancy, and the remainder lacks a known reason. That table gives V, J and clone size, and the DNA gave D and trimming. This sample gives about 120,000 clones in total; roughly 82% of them show up just once. The top ten clonotypes cover about 12% of the sample.

The collaborating institutions used their own protocols to collect whole blood in K2EDTA tubes. For TCRbeta analysis, collaborator samples were shipped as frozen whole blood, as isolated PBMCs, or as DNA extracted from either sample type. This chain joins TRBV6-2 or TRBV6-3 to TRBJ1-2, with no D gene named confidently. The sequence was collected from a human donor in a cohort sampled during active COVID-19. The source material was peripheral blood. The CDR3 region: CASSYSNVADYGYTF. The base sequence is TGTGCCAGCAGTTACTCGAACGTGGCGGACTATGGCTACACCTTC.